Below are 19 T cell receptor beta chains sequenced from a single sample in a study of healthy donors' naive CD4 and CD8 T cells. Each TCR library used approximately 500 ng of total RNA and a linear amplification protocol. TCRdb re-analysed the reads in MiXCR, keeping a single row per CDR3 protein. The profile shows approximately 200,000 distinct CDR3 sequences, about 74% of them singletons. The sequencing sample was made of naive CD4+ and CD8+ T cells sorted from blood, pooled from several donors. These receptors were taken from a pool of human donors in good health; the sample pools cells from several healthy donors.

The V call is TRBV19, the J call TRBJ1-3; D is uncertain. The V gene's germline CDR1 is LNHDA and CDR2 SQIVND (reference sequence). The CDR3 sequence is 16 residues long. The ends were cut back, 3 bases at V and 2 bases at J, with 14 bases in the middle. CDR3: CASSILREATGNTIYF. The CDR3 bases are TGTGCCAGTAGTATTCTAAGGGAGGCGACTGGAAACACCATATATTTT. Complete variable domain (other parts from reference TRBV19 and TRBJ1-3): DGGITQSPKYLFRKEGQNVTLSCEQNLNHDAMYWYRQDPGQGLRLIYYSQIVNDFQKGDIAEGYSVSREKKESFPLTVTSAQKNPTAFYLCASSILREATGNTIYFGEGSWLTVV.

The chain employs TRBV5-1 and TRBJ2-7, with D tentatively TRBD1 or TRBD2 (5 bases each). V was pared by 4 bases and J by 2 bases, with 13 bases between. This CDR3 has 14 amino acids. Looked up from germline, CDR1 is SGHRS and CDR2 is YFSETQ. DNA of the CDR3: TGCGCCAGCAGCCCGGGACCTATTACCTACGAGCAGTACTTC. Protein: CASSPGPITYEQYF.

This clonotype was observed once. CDR3 coding DNA: TGCGCCAGCAGCTTAGCCTCAGGGGGACCCCCGGAGGAGCAGTACTTC. Translating it yields CASSLASGGPPEEQYF. The chain joins TRBV5-1 to TRBJ2-7; 7 bases fit TRBD1. Trimming cost V 2 bases and J 7 bases; bases outside gene matches: 15. Germline-derived CDR1 and CDR2 are SGHRS and YFSETQ. CDR3 length: 16 amino acids.

This chain connects TRBV10-2 to TRBJ2-7, with a weak D call TRBD1 (6 bases). Germline CDR1 WSHSY, CDR2 SAAADI. This CDR3 is built from 13 residues. V lost 2 bases and J 2 bases, leaving 7 bases between the germline ends. CDR3 sequence (DNA): TGCGCCAGCAGTGAGAGGACAGCCTACGAGCAGTACTTC. It specifies CASSERTAYEQYF.

The chain is built from TRBV19 and TRBJ2-3; 8 positions match TRBD2. This CDR3 contains 15 residues. The germline CDR1 and CDR2 sequences are LNHDA and SQIVND (reference sequence). J was trimmed by 5 bases and V by 3 bases; bases with no gene match: 7. The CDR3 sequence: CASSIALAGQDTQYF. The CDR3 DNA sequence: TGTGCCAGTAGTATCGCGTTAGCGGGACAAGATACGCAGTATTTT. Together with reference TRBV19 and TRBJ2-3, the CDR3 gives the full variable domain: DGGITQSPKYLFRKEGQNVTLSCEQNLNHDAMYWYRQDPGQGLRLIYYSQIVNDFQKGDIAEGYSVSREKKESFPLTVTSAQKNPTAFYLCASSIALAGQDTQYFGPGTRLTVL.

This chain uses TRBV5-5 with TRBJ2-1; possibly TRBD1 for D (6 bases). This CDR3 contains 15 residues. Germline V gene data show CDR1 as SGHKS and CDR2 as YYEKEE (reference sequence). Trimming pared 7 bases from V and 5 bases from J, leaving 19 bases between. The CDR3 region is CASLQGAGENNEQFF. DNA of the CDR3: TGTGCCAGCCTACAGGGCGCAGGGGAAAACAATGAGCAGTTCTTC.

This clonotype was observed once. The gene calls are TRBV20-1 and TRBJ1-6; D gene uncertain. The length of the CDR3 is 10 residues. V was cut by 3 bases and J by 14 bases, with 8 bases left in between. The V gene's germline CDR1 is DFQATT and CDR2 SNEGSKA (reference sequence). CDR3 protein: CSARADALHF. In DNA, the CDR3 is TGCAGTGCTAGGGCGGACGCCCTCCACTTT.

A word on this clonotype: At one end the junction does not follow the germline gene, possibly because of a read error. The chain is built from TRBV29-1 and TRBJ1-1; 10 bases line up with TRBD1. CDR1 SQVTM and CDR2 ANQGSEA come from the germline V gene. There are 13 residues in the CDR3. CDR3 in amino acids: CSVTGTGVTEASF. DNA of the CDR3: TGCAGCGTCACTGGGACAGGGGTCACTGAAGCTTCCTTT.

This clonotype came up once. V and J are TRBV19 and TRBJ1-1; TRBD1 is a possible D gene (6 bases). The CDR3 is 14 residues long. Trimming stripped 9 bases from V and 2 bases from J, with 16 bases between. The germline V gene encodes CDR1 LNHDA and CDR2 SQIVND (reference sequence). In nucleotides, the CDR3 is TGTGCCAGCAAAACCAGGGGCCTCAACACTGAAGCTTTCTTT. Translation: CASKTRGLNTEAFF.

The rearrangement joins TRBV5-1 to TRBJ1-2, with D possibly TRBD1 on 5 matching bases. Trimming pared 3 bases from V and 4 bases from J, leaving 13 bases between. The germline V gene has CDR1 SGHRS and CDR2 YFSETQ. This CDR3 region has 14 residues. The CDR3 bases are TGCGCCAGCAGCTCCCGAGGGGCCTCCTATGGCTACACCTTC. Encoded protein: CASSSRGASYGYTF.

The CDR3 DNA is TGTGCCAGCAACTCAGAAAATTCCTACAATGAGCAGTTCTTC. Amino acid sequence: CASNSENSYNEQFF. The rearrangement uses TRBV27 and TRBJ2-1; unclear D gene. CDR1 MNHEY and CDR2 SMNVEV come from the germline V gene (reference sequence). Trimming removed 7 bases at V and 1 base at J, with 11 bases between. CDR3 length: 14 residues.

The rearrangement uses TRBV12-3 or TRBV12-4 and TRBJ1-1, with 9 positions matching TRBD1. The V gene end was trimmed by 3 bases and the J gene end by 4 bases; junction bases not matched to a gene: 6. The CDR3 spans 15 residues. CDR3 amino acids: CASSFSGQGSTEAFF. CDR3 nucleotide sequence: TGTGCCAGCAGTTTCTCGGGACAGGGATCCACTGAAGCTTTCTTT.

This clonotype has a handful of counts. The chain uses TRBV6-6 and TRBJ2-7; D unresolved. Germline loops: CDR1 MNHNY, CDR2 SVGAGI (reference sequence). The CDR3 consists of 12 residues. Trimming left V 7 bases short and J 1 base short, with 8 bases between. CDR3 DNA: TGTGCCAGCACTAACCTGTCCTACGAGCAGTACTTC. Translated, it gives CASTNLSYEQYF.

V is TRBV29-1 and J is TRBJ2-7; 11 bases are a match to TRBD1. V was clipped by 2 bases and J by 4 bases; unmatched bases: 10. CDR1 is SQVTM, CDR2 ANQGSEA, per germline. The length of the CDR3 is 16 residues. The CDR3 protein is CSVEKARDRGWYEQYF. Here the CDR3 DNA reads TGCAGCGTTGAAAAGGCCCGGGACAGGGGGTGGTACGAGCAGTACTTC.

This clonotype came up a few times. J is TRBJ1-2 and V is TRBV18; D unresolved. V was pared by 2 bases and J by 2 bases, with 6 bases between. The CDR3 loop spans 13 amino acids. CDR1 is KGHSH and CDR2 is LQKENI in the germline V gene. The CDR3 bases are TGTGCCAGCTCACCAGGAGGGAACTATGGCTACACCTTC. Translating it yields CASSPGGNYGYTF.

The chain recombines TRBV11-1 with TRBJ2-7; a possible D gene is TRBD1 (5 bases). Per the germline V gene, CDR1 is SGHAT and CDR2 is FQDESV (reference sequence). The germline V and J ends were trimmed by 1 base and 5 bases, with 15 bases remaining between them. The CDR3 totals 15 residues. The CDR3 loop is CASSLGVGHSDEQYF. The CDR3 DNA is TGTGCCAGCAGCTTAGGGGTGGGGCATTCTGACGAGCAGTACTTC.

The table lists this clonotype with a count of one. The rearrangement links TRBV19 to TRBJ2-7; 8 bases match TRBD2. With 4 bases clipped from V and 3 bases from J, the junction kept 14 bases outside the gene matches. Germline CDR1 LNHDA, CDR2 SQIVND (reference sequence). The CDR3 totals 17 residues. CDR3 sequence reads: CASSNPSGTSSLYEQYF. CDR3 nucleotides: TGTGCCAGTAGTAACCCCTCCGGGACTAGTTCGCTCTACGAGCAGTACTTC.

This chain connects TRBV14 to TRBJ2-5, with D uncertain. The germline gives CDR1 SGHDN, CDR2 FVKESK. The V and J ends lost 1 base and 5 bases respectively, with 5 bases between them. CDR3 size: 12 residues. Here the CDR3 reads CASSQVGETQYF. The CDR3 DNA sequence: TGTGCCAGCAGCCAAGTCGGGGAGACCCAGTACTTC.

The gene calls are TRBV15 and TRBJ1-2; D not resolved. This CDR3 is built from 14 residues. From germline, CDR1 is LNHNV and CDR2 YYDKDF (reference sequence). V lost 4 bases and J 7 bases, leaving 16 bases between the germline ends. The CDR3 sequence is CATSTGYISAGYTF. In DNA, the CDR3 is TGTGCCACCAGCACGGGGTATATCAGTGCTGGCTACACCTTC.